The 21 T cell receptor beta chains below all came from one sample that was sequenced in a study of response to subunit inactivated influenza vaccine. TCRdb re-called the RT-PCR reads through MiXCR, storing one row per CDR3 protein. The sample carries more than 700,000 distinct CDR3 sequences, around 20% recorded once. The sequencing here drew on PBMCs from blood, taken more than 4 days after vaccination. These receptors were collected from a man between 45 and 60 years old who received an inactivated influenza vaccine.

CDR3 sequence: CASSLVGASNSPLHF. Written as DNA, the CDR3 is TGTGCCAGCAGCTTGGTGGGGGCAAGTAATTCACCCCTCCACTTT. This chain joins TRBV5-5 and TRBJ1-6; tentative D call: TRBD1 (6 bases). CDR1 and CDR2 from the germline V gene are SGHKS and YYEKEE (reference sequence). The length of the CDR3 is 15 residues. V was trimmed by 0 bases and J by 6 bases, leaving 10 bases between them.

In its sample, this clonotype was seen a few times. The chain is built from TRBV6-5 and TRBJ2-7; 7 bases are a match to TRBD2. V was pared by 0 bases and J by 7 bases, with 9 bases of the junction left unmatched. The length of the CDR3 is 15 residues. Germline V gene sequence: CDR1 MNHEY, CDR2 SVGAGI. The CDR3 loop reads CASSYSQAVREEQYF. CDR3 nucleotide sequence: TGTGCCAGCAGTTACTCACAGGCGGTGCGGGAGGAGCAGTACTTC.

This clonotype has at least ten counts. V gene TRBV20-1 combines with J gene TRBJ1-3, with 8 bases fitting TRBD1. This CDR3 comprises 13 residues. The V and J ends lost 6 bases and 0 bases, in that order; junction bases with no gene match: 1. CDR1 and CDR2 from the germline V gene are DFQATT and SNEGSKA (reference sequence). The CDR3 coding sequence is TGCAGTGCAGGGACAGGCTCTGGAAACACCATATATTTT. Residues: CSAGTGSGNTIYF.

The gene calls are TRBV11-2 and TRBJ2-3; D gene uncertain. Looked up from germline, CDR1 is SGHAT and CDR2 is FQNNGV. V gave up 5 bases and J gave up 8 bases, with 8 bases separating them. This CDR3 has 11 residues. The CDR3 here is CASSHRSTQYF. The CDR3 DNA reads as TGTGCCAGCAGCCACCGGAGTACGCAGTATTTT. The full variable domain, with the rest looked up from reference TRBV11-2 and TRBJ2-3, is EAGVAQSPRYKIIEKRQSVAFWCNPISGHATLYWYQQILGQGPKLLIQFQNNGVVDDSQLPKDRFSAERLKGVDSTLKIQPAKLEDSAVYLCASSHRSTQYFGPGTRLTVL.

In this sample, this clonotype turned up a few times. The V call is TRBV29-1, the J call TRBJ1-1; unclear D gene. V was trimmed by 3 bases and J by 1 base, leaving 12 bases between them. Germline V lookup: CDR1 SQVTM, CDR2 ANQGSEA. This CDR3 spans 14 amino acids. Here the CDR3 DNA reads TGCAGCGTTGAGACGGGTTCGGGGAACACTGAAGCTTTCTTT. It encodes CSVETGSGNTEAFF.

The chain recombines TRBV5-6 with TRBJ2-1; D gene ambiguous. Germline V gene lookup returns CDR1 SGHDT and CDR2 YYEEEE. Trimming took off 1 base at V and 5 bases at J, with 7 bases between the two ends. The CDR3 runs to 13 residues. The CDR3 region has the DNA TGTGCCAGCAGCTTGCCCGTCCACAATGAGCAGTTCTTC. Its translation is CASSLPVHNEQFF.

This chain uses TRBV9 with TRBJ2-1; no clear D gene. The V end lost 2 bases, the J end lost 1 base, and 10 bases lay between the germline ends. Germline V gene lookup returns CDR1 SGDLS and CDR2 YYNGEE. The CDR3 is 15 residues long. This chain's CDR3 is CASSVRGESYNEQFF. CDR3 DNA: TGTGCCAGCAGCGTGAGAGGTGAGTCCTACAATGAGCAGTTCTTC.

V and J are TRBV11-2 and TRBJ2-7; tentative D call: TRBD2 (6 bases). The germline V gene encodes CDR1 SGHAT and CDR2 FQNNGV. Trimming left V 4 bases short and J 1 base short, with 11 bases between. This CDR3 has 14 amino acids. CDR3 in amino acids: CASSSPTRSYEQYF. CDR3 in DNA: TGTGCCAGCAGCTCCCCGACTAGATCCTACGAGCAGTACTTC.

This clonotype was counted at least ten times. The chain uses TRBV7-2 and TRBJ2-3, with D hard to call. The CDR3 loop spans 12 amino acids. Trimming took off 1 base at V and 11 bases at J, with 10 bases between the two ends. Per germline, CDR1 SGHTA and CDR2 FQGNSA. The CDR3 loop is CASSLDSRRQYF. The DNA for the CDR3 is TGTGCCAGCAGCTTAGACTCGAGGCGGCAGTATTTT.

The CDR3, as DNA: TGTGCCAGTAGTATAGTTGACAATTCACCCCTCCACTTT. The encoded protein is CASSIVDNSPLHF. The gene calls are TRBV19 and TRBJ1-6; D gene ambiguous. The CDR3 is 13 residues long. Deletions cut 1 base from V and 7 bases from J, with 5 bases between. From germline, CDR1 is LNHDA and CDR2 SQIVND (reference sequence).

The J gene is TRBJ2-7, the V gene TRBV4-1, with 9 bases aligning to TRBD2. V shed 4 bases, J shed 1 base, and the junction held 2 bases outside the gene matches. CDR1 MGHRA and CDR2 YSYEKL come from the germline V gene. This CDR3 is built from 14 residues. Here the CDR3 reads CASSRLAVSYEQYF. The DNA for the CDR3 is TGCGCCAGCAGCCGACTAGCGGTATCCTACGAGCAGTACTTC.

V and J are TRBV12-3 or TRBV12-4 and TRBJ2-1; TRBD1 agrees at 9 bases. CDR3 length: 15 residues. V lost 6 bases, J lost 5 bases, and 8 bases stayed unmatched. CDR3 region: CASRELTGGHNEQFF. The CDR3 DNA is TGTGCCAGCAGAGAACTGACAGGGGGGCACAATGAGCAGTTCTTC.

The rearrangement links TRBV6-2 or TRBV6-3 to TRBJ2-4; D might be TRBD1 or TRBD2, each matching 5 bases. V was pared by 6 bases and J by 1 base, with 10 bases between. This CDR3 is built from 14 residues. Germline CDR1 and CDR2: MNHEY and SVGEGT. CDR3 sequence reads: CASRAGSAKNIQYF. CDR3 coding DNA: TGTGCCAGCAGGGCAGGGAGCGCCAAAAACATTCAGTACTTC.

This clonotype was detected once. The rearrangement uses TRBV7-2 and TRBJ2-1; maybe TRBD2 (6 bases). CDR1 is SGHTA and CDR2 is FQGNSA in the germline V gene. The CDR3 is made up of 16 amino acids. Trimming left V 1 base short and J 9 bases short, with 19 bases between. The CDR3 spells CASSLVPRRAGGEQFF. CDR3 DNA: TGTGCCAGCAGCTTAGTTCCGAGACGAGCCGGGGGTGAGCAGTTCTTC.

This clonotype was observed a handful of times. The chain is built from TRBV7-9 and TRBJ2-4, with TRBD1 as a possible D gene (5 bases). Germline lookup yields CDR1 SEHNR and CDR2 FQNEAQ (reference sequence). V shed 6 bases and J shed 0 bases, with 15 bases lying between them. CDR3 size: 16 residues. This CDR3 reads CASSTLRGLAKNIQYF. Written as DNA, the CDR3 is TGTGCCAGCAGTACCCTAAGGGGTCTAGCCAAAAACATTCAGTACTTC.

This clonotype was counted only a few times. V is TRBV21-1 and J is TRBJ2-7; the D call of TRBD1 is as the table states it, not checked on the DNA. TRBV21-1 represents a pseudogene. This CDR3 comprises 15 residues. CDR3 nucleotide sequence: TGTGCCAGCACCTCAAACAGGGGTCGACTCTACGAGCAGTACTTC. The encoded protein is CASTSNRGRLYEQYF.

The chain recombines TRBV7-2 with TRBJ2-3, with no clear D. Germline V gene lookup returns CDR1 SGHTA and CDR2 FQGNSA. The length of the CDR3 is 11 residues. Trimming removed 8 bases from V and 2 bases from J, with 5 bases in between. In nucleotides, the CDR3 is TGTGCCAGCTTAACCACAGATACGCAGTATTTT. Amino acids: CASLTTDTQYF.

In this sample, this clonotype turned up a few times. This sequence joins TRBV12-3 or TRBV12-4 and TRBJ1-1, with D hard to call. V shed 2 bases and J shed 4 bases, with 8 bases lying between them. The CDR3 spans 13 residues. The CDR3: CASSLRMVTEAFF. The CDR3 nucleotides read TGTGCCAGCAGTTTACGTATGGTCACTGAAGCTTTCTTT.

The rearrangement uses TRBV12-3 or TRBV12-4 and TRBJ2-3; a weak D match, TRBD1 (7 bases). The CDR3 covers 14 residues. V lost 3 bases, J lost 7 bases, and 14 bases lay in between. This CDR3 reads CASSFGAGGYTQYF. DNA of the CDR3: TGTGCCAGCAGTTTTGGTGCAGGGGGGTATACGCAGTATTTT.

This clonotype appeared many times. The chain couples TRBV12-3 or TRBV12-4 to TRBJ2-2; D is ambiguous. Trimming removed 6 bases from V and 5 bases from J, with 10 bases in between. The CDR3 is 13 amino acids. Here the CDR3 DNA reads TGTGCCAGCAGCCCTACTCAAACCGGGGAGCTGTTTTTT. It specifies CASSPTQTGELFF.

This clonotype was seen ten or more times. In DNA, the CDR3 is TGCGCCAGCAGCGGCCGGGACAGTATCTACGAGCAGTACTTC. Amino acids: CASSGRDSIYEQYF. The chain recombines TRBV5-1 with TRBJ2-7; 7 nucleotides line up with TRBD1. This CDR3 region has 14 residues. The V and J ends lost 4 bases and 3 bases, in that order; junction bases with no gene match: 7. CDR1 is SGHRS, CDR2 YFSETQ, per germline.